This T cell receptor (beta chain) is drawn from a study of Tregs in tolerant kidney transplant recipients. CDR3 length: 15 residues. V dropped 5 bases and J dropped 3; count of bases not matched to a gene: 7. From germline, CDR1 is SGHAT and CDR2 FQNNGV. Repertoires were generated with immunoSEQ multiplex PCR, while TCRdb's copy carries only in-frame clones and drops some. The table has 50,000 to 75,000 clones, 95% to 98% seen once. The sequence was obtained from a human donor who received a combined kidney and bone marrow transplant. The sequencing used Tregs from blood, collected before the transplant. The chain carries TRBV11-2 and TRBJ1-2; TRBD1 matches at 9 bases. The CDR3 spells CASSPGTGSDYGYTF. In DNA form, the CDR3 reads TGTGCCAGCAGCCCGGGGACAGGGTCTGACTATGGCTACACCTTC.